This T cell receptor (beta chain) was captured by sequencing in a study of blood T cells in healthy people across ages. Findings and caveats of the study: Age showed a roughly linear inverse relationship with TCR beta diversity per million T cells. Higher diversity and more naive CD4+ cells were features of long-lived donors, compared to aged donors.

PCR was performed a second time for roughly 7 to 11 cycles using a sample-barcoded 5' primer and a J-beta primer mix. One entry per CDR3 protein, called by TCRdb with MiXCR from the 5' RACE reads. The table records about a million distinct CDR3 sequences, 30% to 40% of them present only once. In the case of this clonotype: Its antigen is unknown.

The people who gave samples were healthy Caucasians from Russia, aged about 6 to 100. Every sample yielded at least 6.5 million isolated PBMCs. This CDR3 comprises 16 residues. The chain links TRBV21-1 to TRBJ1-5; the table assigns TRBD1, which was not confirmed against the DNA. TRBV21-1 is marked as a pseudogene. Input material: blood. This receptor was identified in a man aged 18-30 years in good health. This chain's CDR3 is CASSTRLGDSPSPQHF. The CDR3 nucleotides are TGTGCCAGCAGCACGCGATTGGGGGACAGCCCATCGCCCCAGCATTTT.